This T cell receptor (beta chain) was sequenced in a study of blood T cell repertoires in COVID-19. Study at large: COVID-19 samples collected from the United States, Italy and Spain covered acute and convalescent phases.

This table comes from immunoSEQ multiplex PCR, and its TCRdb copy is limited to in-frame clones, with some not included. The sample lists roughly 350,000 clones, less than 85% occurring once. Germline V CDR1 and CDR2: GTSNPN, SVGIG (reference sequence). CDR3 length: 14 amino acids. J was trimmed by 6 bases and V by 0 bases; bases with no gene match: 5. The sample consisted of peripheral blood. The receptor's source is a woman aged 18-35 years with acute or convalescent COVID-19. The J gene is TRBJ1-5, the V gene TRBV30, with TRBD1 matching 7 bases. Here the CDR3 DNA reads TGTGCCTGGAGTGTAACAGGGGAGAGTCAGCCCCAGCATTTT. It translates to CAWSVTGESQPQHF.